Listed below are T cell receptor beta chains from one sample, sequenced in a study of T cells in Graves' hyperthyroidism and ophthalmopathy. TCRdb itself ran the multiplex PCR reads through MiXCR, one entry per CDR3 protein. The data hold about 400,000 distinct CDR3 sequences, with 15% to 17% observed a single time. Sequenced sample: blood. The receptors stem from a woman aged 18-29 years with Graves' hyperthyroidism. CDR3s include the opening cysteine and the closing phenylalanine or tryptophan. A D gene is named only where the DNA matches it firmly. Clone size, where shown, is once, few, many, or a class for clones that have expanded.

TRBV7-3	TRBJ2-7	many	.	CASSLRGGQPSYEQYF	TGTGCCAGCAGCTTAAGGGGGGGCCAGCCCTCCTACGAGCAGTACTTC
TRBV2	TRBJ2-7	.	TRBD2	CASTPGGGDYEQYF	TGTGCCAGCACCCCTGGTGGGGGGGACTACGAGCAGTACTTC
TRBV12-3/TRBV12-4	TRBJ2-3	many	TRBD1	CASSLGTGVSTDTQYF	TGTGCCAGCAGTTTAGGGACAGGGGTGAGCACAGATACGCAGTATTTT
TRBV19	TRBJ1-2	.	.	CASTPGVANYGYTF	TGTGCCAGTACCCCGGGGGTAGCTAACTATGGCTACACCTTC
TRBV15	TRBJ2-1	.	.	CATSRVWNEQFF	TGTGCCACCAGCAGAGTATGGAATGAGCAGTTCTTC
TRBV5-6	TRBJ2-3	.	TRBD2	CASSAAGGSDTQYF	TGTGCCAGCAGCGCGGCGGGGGGGTCAGATACGCAGTATTTT
TRBV30	TRBJ1-5	few	.	CAFSQGENQPQHF	TGTGCCTTCTCGCAGGGAGAAAATCAGCCCCAGCATTTT
TRBV20-1	TRBJ1-1	few	.	CSARDRGRSNTEAFF	TGCAGTGCTAGAGATCGGGGCAGGTCGAACACTGAAGCTTTCTTT
TRBV6-6	TRBJ1-5	few	.	CASSYDSSNQPQHF	TGTGCCAGCAGTTACGATAGCAGCAATCAGCCCCAGCATTTT
TRBV10-3	TRBJ2-5	many	TRBD2	CAISEPREAGGTQYF	TGTGCCATCAGTGAGCCTCGGGAGGCGGGGGGGACCCAGTACTTC
TRBV12-3/TRBV12-4	TRBJ2-1	many	TRBD2	CASRVGGLAVDNEQFF	TGTGCCAGCAGAGTTGGTGGACTAGCGGTCGACAATGAGCAGTTCTTC
TRBV12-3/TRBV12-4	TRBJ1-2	.	TRBD1	CASSIRTGSGYTF	TGTGCCAGCAGTATTCGGACAGGGTCGGGCTACACCTTC
TRBV6-5	TRBJ2-3	many	.	CASSYGGGAGDTQYF	TGTGCCAGCAGTTACGGAGGGGGCGCGGGGGATACGCAGTATTTT
TRBV6-1	TRBJ2-7	.	TRBD2	CASTLKPGLAFYEQYF	TGTGCCAGCACCCTAAAGCCGGGACTAGCTTTCTACGAGCAGTACTTC